This TCR beta chain was found in a study of prognosis after radiotherapy for stage I lung cancer. The wider study: All of the patients with non-small cell lung cancer, including about 7 who had refused surgery, were considered to be medically inoperable. The study enrolled about 12 men and more than 5 women as patients, aged roughly 53 to 85 with a median of around 74 years.

There were no patients with prior chemotherapy, radiotherapy or other malignancies, and all were node-negative on CT and PET/CT. At both of two time points, around 5.6 milliliters of peripheral blood were drawn. Template was genomic DNA; TCR beta CDR3 amplified in two multiplex PCR rounds. First-round PCR employed TRBV- and TRBJ-specific primers for each gene. MiXCR was run by TCRdb on the multiplex PCR reads, yielding one entry per CDR3 protein. The data contain under 20,000 distinct CDR3 sequences, around 55% of them singletons. CDR1 is SGHAT and CDR2 is FQNNGV in the germline V gene. J lost 2 bases, V lost 1 base, and 1 base had no gene match. The CDR3 runs 14 residues. This clonotype is medium-sized in the sample.

This material consisted of PBMCs, taken before or after stereotactic body radiation therapy (not recorded which). This receptor was obtained from a donor aged 50 or older with non-small cell lung cancer. J is TRBJ2-7 and V is TRBV11-2, with 8 bases fitting TRBD2. CDR3 region: CASSLASGPYEQYF. The CDR3 DNA reads as TGTGCCAGCAGCTTAGCTAGCGGGCCCTACGAGCAGTACTTC.